Reported below is one T cell receptor (beta chain). Its antigen is as yet unknown. This record comes from a study of B cell selection in AIRE deficiency. Regarding the study as a whole: CDR3s were shorter in shared Treg sequences, reflecting few non-templated nucleotide insertions.

The data were produced by immunoSEQ multiplex PCR, yet TCRdb's version contains in-frame clones alone and is incomplete. The sample records fewer than 30,000 clones, approximately 96% being singletons. Conventional CD4 T cells were sorted as CD4+CD127+ cells. This CDR3 comprises 16 residues. Per germline, CDR1 MNHNS and CDR2 SASEGT. J was trimmed by 2 bases and V by 2 bases; bases with no gene match: 5. This rearrangement joins TRBV6-1 to TRBJ2-3, with 9 bases fitting TRBD2. Sequenced: CD4+CD127+ conventional T cells sorted from PBMCs. This TCR came from a human donor in good health. CDR3 nucleotides: TGTGCCAGCAGTGAATTGGCGGGAGGGCCCACAGATACGCAGTATTTT. Protein product: CASSELAGGPTDTQYF.